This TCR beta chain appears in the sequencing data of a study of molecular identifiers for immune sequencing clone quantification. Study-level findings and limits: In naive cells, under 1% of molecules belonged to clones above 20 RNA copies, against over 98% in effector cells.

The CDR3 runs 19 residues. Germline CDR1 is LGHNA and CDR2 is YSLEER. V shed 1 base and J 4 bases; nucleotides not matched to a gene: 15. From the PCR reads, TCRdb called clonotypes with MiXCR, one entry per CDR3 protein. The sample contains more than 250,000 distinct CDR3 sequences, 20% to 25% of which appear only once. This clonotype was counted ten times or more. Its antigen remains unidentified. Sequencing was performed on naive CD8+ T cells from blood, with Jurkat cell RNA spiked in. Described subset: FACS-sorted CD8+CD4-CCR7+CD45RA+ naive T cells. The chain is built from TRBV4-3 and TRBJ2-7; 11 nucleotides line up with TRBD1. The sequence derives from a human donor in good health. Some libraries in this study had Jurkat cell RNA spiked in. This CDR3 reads CASSQARTGGFDAWYEQYF. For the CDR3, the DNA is TGCGCCAGCAGCCAAGCGAGGACAGGGGGCTTTGATGCTTGGTACGAGCAGTACTTC.